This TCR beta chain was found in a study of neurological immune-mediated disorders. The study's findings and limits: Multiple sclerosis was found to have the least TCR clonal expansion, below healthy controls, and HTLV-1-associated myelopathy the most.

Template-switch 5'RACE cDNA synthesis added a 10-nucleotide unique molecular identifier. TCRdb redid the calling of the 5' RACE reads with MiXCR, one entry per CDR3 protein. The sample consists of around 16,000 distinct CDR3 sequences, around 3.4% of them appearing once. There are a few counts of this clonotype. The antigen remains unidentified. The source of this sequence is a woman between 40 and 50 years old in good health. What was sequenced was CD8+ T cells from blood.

The CDR3 coding sequence is TGTGCCAGCAGCTTGAGGAGGACGTGGAACAATGAGCAGTTCTTC. Translated, it gives CASSLRRTWNNEQFF. This chain joins TRBV7-2 and TRBJ2-1; maybe TRBD2 (5 bases). Trimming took off 3 bases at V and 5 bases at J, with 14 bases between the two ends. Germline values: CDR1 SGHTA, CDR2 FQGNSA. CDR3 length: 15 amino acids.